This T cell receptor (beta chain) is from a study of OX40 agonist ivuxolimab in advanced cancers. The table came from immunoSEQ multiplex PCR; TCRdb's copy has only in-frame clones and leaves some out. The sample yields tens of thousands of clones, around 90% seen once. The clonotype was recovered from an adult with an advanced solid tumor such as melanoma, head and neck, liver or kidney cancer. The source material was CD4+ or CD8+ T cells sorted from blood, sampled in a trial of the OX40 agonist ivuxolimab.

The DNA for the CDR3 is TGTGCCATCAGTGAGGGGGCGGAAGAGCAGTACTTC. Translation gives CAISEGAEEQYF. V and J are TRBV10-3 and TRBJ2-7, with D tentatively TRBD1 (5 bases). Germline CDR1 is ENHRY and CDR2 is SYGVKD. This CDR3 has 12 amino acids. V dropped 2 bases and J dropped 7 bases, with 9 bases sitting between them.